The rows below give T cell receptor beta chains drawn from one sample of a study of patients and donors after allogeneic stem cell transplantation. TCRdb re-called the RT-PCR reads through MiXCR, storing one row per CDR3 protein. The repertoire holds hundreds of thousands of distinct CDR3 sequences, with roughly 16% as singletons. What was sequenced was blood, either unsorted or a sorted T cell fraction (not recorded which). The receptors stem from a human donor who was either an allogeneic HSCT recipient or a stem cell or donor lymphocyte infusion donor (not recorded which). It is not recorded whose cells these are; they may come from a transplant donor. The CDR3 runs from the conserved cysteine through the conserved F or W. A D gene is named only where the DNA matches it firmly. Part of the rows lack a size; the others show once, few, many or a class for expanded clones.

d_call: .; v_call: TRBV18; j_call: TRBJ1-1; clone_size: .; cdr3_nt: TGTGCCAGCTCACCACTACAGTCGGTGAACACTGAAGCTTTCTTT; cdr3_aa: CASSPLQSVNTEAFF
d_call: .; v_call: TRBV7-8; j_call: TRBJ1-1; clone_size: .; cdr3_nt: TGTGCCAGCAGCTTAGCGCAAGGGACACCGAACACTGAAGCTTTCTTT; cdr3_aa: CASSLAQGTPNTEAFF
d_call: .; v_call: TRBV21-1; j_call: TRBJ1-5; clone_size: few; cdr3_nt: TGTGCCAGCAGCTTTCGGGACAGGGGTTTAATTCAGCCCCAGCATTTT; cdr3_aa: CASSFRDRGLIQPQHF
d_call: .; v_call: TRBV29-1; j_call: TRBJ1-1; clone_size: many; cdr3_nt: TGCAGCGTTGGACAAAACCTGAACACTGAAGCTTTCTTT; cdr3_aa: CSVGQNLNTEAFF
d_call: TRBD2; v_call: TRBV2; j_call: TRBJ2-7; clone_size: few; cdr3_nt: TGTGCCAGCACCGAGCCGGGACTAGCGGACTACGAGCAGTACTTC; cdr3_aa: CASTEPGLADYEQYF
d_call: .; v_call: TRBV30; j_call: TRBJ1-6; clone_size: few; cdr3_nt: TGTGCCTGGAGTGAAGGCGGGAACGGGGGTCAGTCCCTCCACTTT; cdr3_aa: CAWSEGGNGGQSLHF
d_call: .; v_call: TRBV4-3; j_call: TRBJ2-3; clone_size: few; cdr3_nt: TGCGCCAGCAGCCAAGAATGGGGTACAGATACACAGTATTTT; cdr3_aa: CASSQEWGTDTQYF
d_call: .; v_call: TRBV27; j_call: TRBJ2-7; clone_size: few; cdr3_nt: TGTGCCAGCAGCTCCGAACCAGGGGAAAGAGTGGCTCCCTTCTACGAGCAGTACTTC; cdr3_aa: CASSSEPGERVAPFYEQYF
d_call: TRBD2; v_call: TRBV20-1; j_call: TRBJ2-3; clone_size: few; cdr3_nt: TGCAGTGCTACAATCACCGGGACTAGCGTGACAGATACGCAGTATTTT; cdr3_aa: CSATITGTSVTDTQYF
d_call: .; v_call: TRBV14; j_call: TRBJ2-7; clone_size: few; cdr3_nt: TGTGCCAGCAGCCCTTACCCGACCTCCGAGCAGTACTTC; cdr3_aa: CASSPYPTSEQYF
d_call: TRBD1; v_call: TRBV6-1; j_call: TRBJ1-1; clone_size: few; cdr3_nt: TGTGCCAGCAGTGGACGGACAGGGAGGACTGAAGCTTTCTTT; cdr3_aa: CASSGRTGRTEAFF
d_call: TRBD1; v_call: TRBV20-1; j_call: TRBJ1-1; clone_size: few; cdr3_nt: TGCAGTGAGATCCGACAGGGGGGCACTGAAGCTTTCTTT; cdr3_aa: CSEIRQGGTEAFF
d_call: TRBD1; v_call: TRBV6-5; j_call: TRBJ2-5; clone_size: .; cdr3_nt: TGTGCCAGCAGTTACTCCGGGACAGGCCAAGAGACCCAGTACTTC; cdr3_aa: CASSYSGTGQETQYF
d_call: .; v_call: TRBV7-9; j_call: TRBJ2-7; clone_size: many; cdr3_nt: TGTGCCAGCAGCTTAGGACAGGTTTCCTACGAGCAGTACTTC; cdr3_aa: CASSLGQVSYEQYF
d_call: TRBD2; v_call: TRBV7-9; j_call: TRBJ2-2; clone_size: .; cdr3_nt: TGTGCCAGCAGCTTATCCCAGGGAGGGTCCGGGGAGCTGTTTTTT; cdr3_aa: CASSLSQGGSGELFF
d_call: TRBD2; v_call: TRBV20-1; j_call: TRBJ2-1; clone_size: few; cdr3_nt: TGCAGTGCTAGAGACCTCCGAAGCGGGAGCTCCTACAATGAGCAGTTCTTC; cdr3_aa: CSARDLRSGSSYNEQFF
d_call: .; v_call: TRBV27; j_call: TRBJ2-5; clone_size: .; cdr3_nt: TGTGCCACCAGCCCCAATCGGATGGCGGAGACCCAGTACTTC; cdr3_aa: CATSPNRMAETQYF
d_call: TRBD2; v_call: TRBV6-2/TRBV6-3; j_call: TRBJ2-1; clone_size: .; cdr3_nt: TGTGCCAGCAGACTTAGCGGGGGGCCGTACAATGAGCAGTTCTTC; cdr3_aa: CASRLSGGPYNEQFF
d_call: .; v_call: TRBV10-3; j_call: TRBJ2-7; clone_size: .; cdr3_nt: TGTGCCATCACCGGGGCCAGGGACAACGAGCAGTACTTC; cdr3_aa: CAITGARDNEQYF
d_call: .; v_call: TRBV6-2/TRBV6-3; j_call: TRBJ2-3; clone_size: .; cdr3_nt: TGTGCCAGCAACCGGGACTCCGAAGATACGCAGTATTTT; cdr3_aa: CASNRDSEDTQYF
d_call: TRBD2; v_call: TRBV20-1; j_call: TRBJ2-5; clone_size: few; cdr3_nt: TGCAGTGCTAGCCTAGCGGGGGGCCAAGAGACCCAGTACTTC; cdr3_aa: CSASLAGGQETQYF
d_call: .; v_call: TRBV21-1; j_call: TRBJ2-3; clone_size: few; cdr3_nt: TGTGCCAGCAGCAAAGAGTTTGGGAGGGATACGCAGTATTTT; cdr3_aa: CASSKEFGRDTQYF
d_call: TRBD2; v_call: TRBV30; j_call: TRBJ2-3; clone_size: few; cdr3_nt: TGTGCCTTGGGACTAGCGCCCACAGATACGCAGTATTTT; cdr3_aa: CALGLAPTDTQYF
d_call: .; v_call: TRBV7-2; j_call: TRBJ1-4; clone_size: few; cdr3_nt: TGTGCCAGCAGCTCAGAGGGGATAGGTAATGAAAAACTGTTTTTT; cdr3_aa: CASSSEGIGNEKLFF
d_call: .; v_call: TRBV5-1; j_call: TRBJ2-3; clone_size: .; cdr3_nt: TGCGCCAGCAGCTTGTCGCGCCCTAGCACAGATACGCAGTATTTT; cdr3_aa: CASSLSRPSTDTQYF
d_call: .; v_call: TRBV7-3; j_call: TRBJ1-1; clone_size: few; cdr3_nt: TGTGCCAGCAGCCATGCAGGGGACACTGAAGCTTTCTTT; cdr3_aa: CASSHAGDTEAFF
d_call: TRBD2; v_call: TRBV5-1; j_call: TRBJ2-3; clone_size: many; cdr3_nt: TGCGCCAGCAGCTCGACCAGGACTAGCGGGGGAACAGATACGCAGTATTTT; cdr3_aa: CASSSTRTSGGTDTQYF
d_call: TRBD1; v_call: TRBV24-1; j_call: TRBJ1-4; clone_size: .; cdr3_nt: TGTGCCACCAGACTCGGGACAGCTTCAACTAATGAAAAACTGTTTTTT; cdr3_aa: CATRLGTASTNEKLFF